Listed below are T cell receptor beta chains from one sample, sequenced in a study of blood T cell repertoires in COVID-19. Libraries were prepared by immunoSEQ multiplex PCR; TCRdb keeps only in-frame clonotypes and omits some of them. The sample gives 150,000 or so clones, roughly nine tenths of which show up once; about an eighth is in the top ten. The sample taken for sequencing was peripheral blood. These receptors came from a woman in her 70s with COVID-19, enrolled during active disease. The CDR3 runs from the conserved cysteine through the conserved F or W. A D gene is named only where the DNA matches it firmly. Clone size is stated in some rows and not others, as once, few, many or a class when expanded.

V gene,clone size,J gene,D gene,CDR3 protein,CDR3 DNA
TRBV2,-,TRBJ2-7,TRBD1,CASSVGQGREQYF,TGTGCCAGCAGTGTGGGACAGGGGCGCGAGCAGTACTTC
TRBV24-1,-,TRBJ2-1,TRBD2,CATSDGPSGGRYNEQFF,TGTGCCACCAGTGATGGGCCGAGCGGGGGGCGTTACAATGAGCAGTTCTTC
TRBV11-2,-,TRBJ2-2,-,CASTQQYTGELFF,TGTGCCAGCACCCAACAGTACACCGGGGAGCTGTTTTTT
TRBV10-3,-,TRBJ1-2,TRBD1,CAITPGTGVSLYGYTF,TGTGCCATCACTCCGGGGACAGGGGTTTCTCTATATGGCTACACCTTC
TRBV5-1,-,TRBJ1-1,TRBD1,CASRLGTGDTEAFF,TGCGCCAGCAGATTAGGGACAGGGGACACTGAAGCTTTCTTT
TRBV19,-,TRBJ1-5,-,CASSLPEHNQPQHF,TGTGCCAGTAGTTTACCCGAGCACAATCAGCCCCAGCATTTT
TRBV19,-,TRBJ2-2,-,CASKIGLNTGELFF,TGTGCCAGTAAAATCGGACTGAACACCGGGGAGCTGTTTTTT
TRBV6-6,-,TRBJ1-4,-,CASTPGGGGNEKLFF,TGTGCCAGCACCCCAGGTGGGGGGGGTAATGAAAAACTGTTTTTT
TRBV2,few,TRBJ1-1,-,CASSEAFRGNTEAFF,TGTGCCAGCAGTGAAGCCTTCAGGGGGAACACTGAAGCTTTCTTT
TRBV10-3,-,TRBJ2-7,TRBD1,CAISESGGTGMVEQYF,TGTGCCATCAGTGAGTCGGGCGGGACAGGGATGGTCGAGCAGTACTTC
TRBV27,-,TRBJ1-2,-,CASSLQGTNYGYTF,TGTGCCAGCAGTTTACAGGGGACCAACTATGGCTACACCTTC
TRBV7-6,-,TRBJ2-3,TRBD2,CASSPGLAGGIDTQYF,TGTGCCAGCAGCCCAGGACTAGCGGGGGGTATAGATACGCAGTATTTT
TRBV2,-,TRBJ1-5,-,CASTLGQINQPQHF,TGTGCCAGCACCCTGGGACAAATCAATCAGCCCCAGCATTTT
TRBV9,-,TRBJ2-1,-,CASSVATGTSHNEQFF,TGTGCCAGCAGCGTAGCTACTGGGACTTCCCACAATGAGCAGTTCTTC